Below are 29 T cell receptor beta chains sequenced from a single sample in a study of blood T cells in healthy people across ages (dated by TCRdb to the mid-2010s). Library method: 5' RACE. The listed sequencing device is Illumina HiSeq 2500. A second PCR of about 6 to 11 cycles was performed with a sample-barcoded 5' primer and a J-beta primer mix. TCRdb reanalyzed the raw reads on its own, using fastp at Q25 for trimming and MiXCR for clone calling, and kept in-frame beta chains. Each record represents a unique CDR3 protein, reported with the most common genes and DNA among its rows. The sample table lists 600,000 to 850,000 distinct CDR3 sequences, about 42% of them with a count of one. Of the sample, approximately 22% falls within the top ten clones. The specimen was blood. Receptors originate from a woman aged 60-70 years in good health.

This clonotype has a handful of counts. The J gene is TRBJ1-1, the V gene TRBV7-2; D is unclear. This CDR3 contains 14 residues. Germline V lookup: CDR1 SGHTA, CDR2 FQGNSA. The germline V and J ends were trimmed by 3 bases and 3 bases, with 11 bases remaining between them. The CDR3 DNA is TGTGCCAGCAGCTTTGTGTTGGTTGACACTGAAGCTTTCTTT. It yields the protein CASSFVLVDTEAFF. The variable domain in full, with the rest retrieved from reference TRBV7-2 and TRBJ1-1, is GAGVSQSPSNKVTEKGKDVELRCDPISGHTALYWYRQSLGQGLEFLIYFQGNSAPDKSGLPSDRFSAERTGGSVSTLTIQRTQQEDSAVYLCASSFVLVDTEAFFGQGTRLTVV.

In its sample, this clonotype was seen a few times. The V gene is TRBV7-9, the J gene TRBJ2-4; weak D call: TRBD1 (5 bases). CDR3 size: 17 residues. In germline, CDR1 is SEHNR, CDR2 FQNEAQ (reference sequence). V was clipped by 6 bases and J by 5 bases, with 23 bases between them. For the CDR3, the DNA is TGTGCCAGCAGTCAAGCCTGGCAGGGAATATTCCAAAACATTCAGTACTTC. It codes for CASSQAWQGIFQNIQYF.

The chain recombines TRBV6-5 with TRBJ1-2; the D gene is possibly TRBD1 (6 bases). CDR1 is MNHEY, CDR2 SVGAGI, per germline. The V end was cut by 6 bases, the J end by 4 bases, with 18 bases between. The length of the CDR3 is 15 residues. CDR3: CASRTPEGGFYGYTF. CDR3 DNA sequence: TGTGCCAGCAGGACTCCTGAGGGGGGCTTCTATGGCTACACCTTC.

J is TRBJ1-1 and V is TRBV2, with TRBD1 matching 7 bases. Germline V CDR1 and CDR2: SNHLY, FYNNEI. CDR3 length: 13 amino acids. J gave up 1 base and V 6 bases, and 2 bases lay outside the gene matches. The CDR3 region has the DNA TGTGCCAGCAGGGGACAGCCGAACACTGAAGCTTTCTTT. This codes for CASRGQPNTEAFF.

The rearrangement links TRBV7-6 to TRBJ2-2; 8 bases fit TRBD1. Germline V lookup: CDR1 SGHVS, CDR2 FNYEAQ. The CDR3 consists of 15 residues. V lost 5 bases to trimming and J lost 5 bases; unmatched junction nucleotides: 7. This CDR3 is CASSQNRGETGELFF. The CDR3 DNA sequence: TGTGCCAGCAGCCAAAACAGGGGGGAAACCGGGGAGCTGTTTTTT.

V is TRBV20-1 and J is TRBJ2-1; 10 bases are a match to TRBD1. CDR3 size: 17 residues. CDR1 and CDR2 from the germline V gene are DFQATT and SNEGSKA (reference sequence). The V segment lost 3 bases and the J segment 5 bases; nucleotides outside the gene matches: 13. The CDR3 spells CSARTVGTGARNNEQFF. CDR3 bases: TGCAGTGCTAGGACAGTCGGGACAGGGGCCCGAAACAATGAGCAGTTCTTC.

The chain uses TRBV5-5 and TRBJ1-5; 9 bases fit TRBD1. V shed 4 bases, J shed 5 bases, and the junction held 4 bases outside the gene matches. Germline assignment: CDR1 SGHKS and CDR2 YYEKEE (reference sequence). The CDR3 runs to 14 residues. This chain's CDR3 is CASSGTGTDQPQHF. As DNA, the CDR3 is TGTGCCAGCAGCGGGACAGGGACGGATCAGCCCCAGCATTTT.

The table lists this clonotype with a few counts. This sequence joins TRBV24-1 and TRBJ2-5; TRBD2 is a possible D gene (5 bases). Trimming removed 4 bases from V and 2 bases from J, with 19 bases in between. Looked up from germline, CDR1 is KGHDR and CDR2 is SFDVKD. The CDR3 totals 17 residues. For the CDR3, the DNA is TGTGCCACCAGTGACAGATGGACTGATCCCCAACAAGAGACCCAGTACTTC. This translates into CATSDRWTDPQQETQYF.

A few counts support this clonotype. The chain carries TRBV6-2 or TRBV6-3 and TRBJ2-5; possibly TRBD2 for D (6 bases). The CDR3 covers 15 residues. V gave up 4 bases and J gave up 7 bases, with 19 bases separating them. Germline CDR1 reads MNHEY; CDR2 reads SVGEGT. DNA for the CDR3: TGTGCCAGCAGTTCCCGGGACTGGCTGATGGGGACCCAGTACTTC. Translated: CASSSRDWLMGTQYF.

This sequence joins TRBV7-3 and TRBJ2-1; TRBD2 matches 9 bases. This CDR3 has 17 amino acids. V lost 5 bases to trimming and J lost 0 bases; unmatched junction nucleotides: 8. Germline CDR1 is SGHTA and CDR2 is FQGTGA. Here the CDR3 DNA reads TGTGCCAGCAGCGAGCGGGGGGCTACACTCTCCTACAATGAGCAGTTCTTC. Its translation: CASSERGATLSYNEQFF. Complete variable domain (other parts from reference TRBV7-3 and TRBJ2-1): GAGVSQTPSNKVTEKGKYVELRCDPISGHTALYWYRQSLGQGPEFLIYFQGTGAADDSGLPNDRFFAVRPEGSVSTLKIQRTERGDSAVYLCASSERGATLSYNEQFFGPGTRLTVL.

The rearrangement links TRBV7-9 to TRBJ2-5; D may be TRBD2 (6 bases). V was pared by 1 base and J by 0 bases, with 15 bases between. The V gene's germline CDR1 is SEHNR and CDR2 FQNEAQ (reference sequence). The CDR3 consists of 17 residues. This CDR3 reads CASSLVTGARYQETQYF. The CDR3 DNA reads TGTGCCAGCAGCTTAGTGACGGGAGCGAGATACCAAGAGACCCAGTACTTC. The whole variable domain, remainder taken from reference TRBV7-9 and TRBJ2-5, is DTGVSQNPRHKITKRGQNVTFRCDPISEHNRLYWYRQTLGQGPEFLTYFQNEAQLEKSRLLSDRFSAERPKGSFSTLEIQRTEQGDSAMYLCASSLVTGARYQETQYFGPGTRLLVL.

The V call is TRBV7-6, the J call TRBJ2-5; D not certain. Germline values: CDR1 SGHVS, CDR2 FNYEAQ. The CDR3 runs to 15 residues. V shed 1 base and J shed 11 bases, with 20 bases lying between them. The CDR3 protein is CASSLVNSMYSGQYF. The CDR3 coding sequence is TGTGCCAGCAGCTTAGTGAATAGCATGTACTCTGGGCAGTACTTC.

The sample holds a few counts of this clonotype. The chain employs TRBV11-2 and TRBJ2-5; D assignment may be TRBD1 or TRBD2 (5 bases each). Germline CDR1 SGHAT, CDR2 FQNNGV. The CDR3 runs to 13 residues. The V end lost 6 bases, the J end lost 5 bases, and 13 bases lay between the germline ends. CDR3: CASRVGAGETQYF. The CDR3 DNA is TGTGCCAGCAGGGTCGGGGCTGGGGAGACCCAGTACTTC.

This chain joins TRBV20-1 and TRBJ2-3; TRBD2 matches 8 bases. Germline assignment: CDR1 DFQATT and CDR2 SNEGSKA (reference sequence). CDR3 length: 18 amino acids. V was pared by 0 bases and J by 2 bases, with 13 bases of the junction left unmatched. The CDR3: CSARDGSGKRGSTDTQYF. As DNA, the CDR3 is TGCAGTGCTAGAGATGGCTCGGGAAAGCGGGGGTCCACAGATACGCAGTATTTT.

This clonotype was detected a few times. The chain's CDR3 is CASSQHLQETQYF. The DNA of the CDR3 is TGTGCCAGCAGCCAACACTTACAAGAGACCCAGTACTTC. The chain joins TRBV14 to TRBJ2-5; D gene unclear. The V end was cut by 2 bases, the J end by 2 bases, with 6 bases between. The CDR3 totals 13 residues. Germline V gene data show CDR1 as SGHDN and CDR2 as FVKESK.

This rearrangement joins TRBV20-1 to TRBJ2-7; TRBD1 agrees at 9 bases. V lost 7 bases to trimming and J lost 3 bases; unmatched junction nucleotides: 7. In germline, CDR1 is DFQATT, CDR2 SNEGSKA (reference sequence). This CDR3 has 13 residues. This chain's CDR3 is CSGRQGVDYEQYF. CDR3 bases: TGCAGTGGAAGACAGGGGGTGGACTACGAGCAGTACTTC.

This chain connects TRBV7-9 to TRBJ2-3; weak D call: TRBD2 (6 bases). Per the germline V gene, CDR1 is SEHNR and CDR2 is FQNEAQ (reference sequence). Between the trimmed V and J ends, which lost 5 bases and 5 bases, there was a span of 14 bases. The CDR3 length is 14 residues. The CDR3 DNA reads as TGTGCCAGCAGCACCGGGGGTTCGGAAGATACGCAGTATTTT. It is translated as CASSTGGSEDTQYF.

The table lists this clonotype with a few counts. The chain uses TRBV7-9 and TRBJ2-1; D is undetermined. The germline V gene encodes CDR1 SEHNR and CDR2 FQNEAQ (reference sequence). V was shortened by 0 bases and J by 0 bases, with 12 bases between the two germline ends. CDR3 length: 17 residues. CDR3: CASSLALKVSSYNEQFF. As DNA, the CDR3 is TGTGCCAGCAGCTTAGCGCTGAAAGTAAGCTCCTACAATGAGCAGTTCTTC.

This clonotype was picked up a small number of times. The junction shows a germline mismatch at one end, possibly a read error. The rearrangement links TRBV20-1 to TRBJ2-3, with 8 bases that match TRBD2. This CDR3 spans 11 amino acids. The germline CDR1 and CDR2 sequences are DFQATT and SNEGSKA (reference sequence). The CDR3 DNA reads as TGTGCGGGGGGAAGCACAGATACGCAGTATTTT. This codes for CAGGSTDTQYF.

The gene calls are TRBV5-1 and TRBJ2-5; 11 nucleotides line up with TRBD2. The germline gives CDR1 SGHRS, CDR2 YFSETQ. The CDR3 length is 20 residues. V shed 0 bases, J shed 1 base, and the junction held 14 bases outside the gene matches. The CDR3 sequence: CASSLAETSGAGTTQETQYF. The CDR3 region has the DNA TGCGCCAGCAGCTTGGCTGAGACTAGCGGGGCGGGTACAACCCAAGAGACCCAGTACTTC.

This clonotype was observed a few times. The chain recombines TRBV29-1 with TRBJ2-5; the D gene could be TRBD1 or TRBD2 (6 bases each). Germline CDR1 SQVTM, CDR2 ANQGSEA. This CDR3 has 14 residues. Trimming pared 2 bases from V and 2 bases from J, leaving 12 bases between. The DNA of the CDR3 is TGCAGCGTTGAAATTCGGGGGCTTCAAGAGACCCAGTACTTC. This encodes CSVEIRGLQETQYF.

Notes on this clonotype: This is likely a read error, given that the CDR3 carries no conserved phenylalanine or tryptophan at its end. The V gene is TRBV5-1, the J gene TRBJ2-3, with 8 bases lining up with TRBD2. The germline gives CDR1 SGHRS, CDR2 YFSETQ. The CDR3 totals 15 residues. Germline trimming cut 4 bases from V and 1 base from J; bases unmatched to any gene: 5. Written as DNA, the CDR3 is TGCGCCAGCAGCCTCGGACTAGCTGGCACAGATACGCAGTATATT. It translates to CASSLGLAGTDTQYI.

CDR3 bases: TGTGCCAGCAGTGGGGGAACTAGCGGATTCTACGAGCAGTACTTC. Translated: CASSGGTSGFYEQYF. This chain links TRBV7-9 with TRBJ2-7; 8 nucleotides match TRBD2. Germline loops: CDR1 SEHNR, CDR2 FQNEAQ (reference sequence). J was trimmed by 3 bases and V by 6 bases; bases with no gene match: 10. This CDR3 region has 15 residues.

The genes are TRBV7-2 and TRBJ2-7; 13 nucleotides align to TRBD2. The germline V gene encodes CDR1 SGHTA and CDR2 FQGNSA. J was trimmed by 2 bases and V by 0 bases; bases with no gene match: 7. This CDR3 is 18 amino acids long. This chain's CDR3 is CASSLALAGGAPAYEQYF. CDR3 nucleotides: TGTGCCAGCAGCTTAGCACTAGCGGGAGGGGCTCCAGCCTACGAGCAGTACTTC.

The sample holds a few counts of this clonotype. CDR3 region: CSAGAADTQYF. The CDR3 DNA reads TGCAGTGCTGGTGCGGCAGATACGCAGTATTTT. The rearrangement uses TRBV20-1 and TRBJ2-3; D not resolved. The CDR3 runs 11 residues. The germline V gene has CDR1 DFQATT and CDR2 SNEGSKA (reference sequence). Trimming pared 5 bases from V and 4 bases from J, leaving 7 bases between.

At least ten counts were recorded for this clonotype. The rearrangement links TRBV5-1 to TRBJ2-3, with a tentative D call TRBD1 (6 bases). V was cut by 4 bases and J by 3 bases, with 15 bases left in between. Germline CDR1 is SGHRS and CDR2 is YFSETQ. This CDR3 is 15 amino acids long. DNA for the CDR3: TGCGCCAGCAGCGCGACCGGACAGCTAACAGATACGCAGTATTTT. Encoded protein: CASSATGQLTDTQYF.

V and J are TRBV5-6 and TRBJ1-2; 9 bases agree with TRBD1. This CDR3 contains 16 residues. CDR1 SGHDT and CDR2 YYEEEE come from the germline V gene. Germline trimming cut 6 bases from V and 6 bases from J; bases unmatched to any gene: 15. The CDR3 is CASTSGDRASYDGYTF. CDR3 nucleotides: TGTGCCAGCACCAGTGGGGACAGGGCGTCTTACGATGGCTACACCTTC.

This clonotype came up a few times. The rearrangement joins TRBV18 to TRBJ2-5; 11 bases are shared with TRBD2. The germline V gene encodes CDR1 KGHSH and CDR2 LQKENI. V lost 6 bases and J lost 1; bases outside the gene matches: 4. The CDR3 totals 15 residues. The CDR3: CASSGLAGSQETQYF. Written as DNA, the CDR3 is TGTGCCAGCTCCGGACTAGCGGGCTCCCAAGAGACCCAGTACTTC. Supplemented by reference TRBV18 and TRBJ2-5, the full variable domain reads NAGVMQNPRHLVRRRGQEARLRCSPMKGHSHVYWYRQLPEEGLKFMVYLQKENIIDESGMPKERFSAEFPKEGPSILRIQQVVRGDSAAYFCASSGLAGSQETQYFGPGTRLLVL.

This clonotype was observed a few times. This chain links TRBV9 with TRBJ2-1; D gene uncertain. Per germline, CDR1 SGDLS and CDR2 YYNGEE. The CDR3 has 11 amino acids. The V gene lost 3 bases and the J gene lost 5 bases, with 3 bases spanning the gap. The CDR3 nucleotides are TGTGCCAGCAGCGCCGACAATGAGCAGTTCTTC. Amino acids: CASSADNEQFF.